The rows below give T cell receptor beta chains drawn from one sample of a study of blood T cell repertoires in COVID-19. Using immunoSEQ multiplex PCR, the repertoire was profiled, and TCRdb retains in-frame clones only, with some absent. This table has roughly 350,000 clones, 87% appearing once. The sequenced sample consisted of peripheral blood. These TCRs come from a young woman with COVID-19, enrolled during active disease. Both conserved end residues are part of each CDR3. D genes are given only for firm matches. Clone size, where shown, is once, few, many, or a class for clones that have expanded.

clone_size: .; v_call: TRBV28; j_call: TRBJ1-2; d_call: .; cdr3_aa: CASSFYREYGYTF; cdr3_nt: TGTGCCAGCAGTTTCTACAGGGAGTACGGCTACACCTTC
clone_size: .; v_call: TRBV30; j_call: TRBJ1-1; d_call: .; cdr3_aa: CAWGPGLQNTEAFF; cdr3_nt: TGTGCCTGGGGACCGGGACTACAGAACACTGAAGCTTTCTTT
clone_size: once; v_call: TRBV4-1; j_call: TRBJ2-7; d_call: .; cdr3_aa: CASRLRLAVSYEQYF; cdr3_nt: TGCGCCAGCAGACTACGGTTAGCGGTCTCCTACGAGCAGTACTTC
clone_size: .; v_call: TRBV4-1; j_call: TRBJ2-1; d_call: .; cdr3_aa: CASSHAGDGNEQFF; cdr3_nt: TGCGCCAGCAGCCACGCCGGAGATGGCAATGAGCAGTTCTTC
clone_size: .; v_call: TRBV19; j_call: TRBJ2-2; d_call: .; cdr3_aa: CASSILTSMTGELFF; cdr3_nt: TGTGCCAGTAGTATATTAACTTCGATGACCGGGGAGCTGTTTTTT
clone_size: .; v_call: TRBV3-1/TRBV3-2; j_call: TRBJ1-3; d_call: .; cdr3_aa: CASTVAASGNTIYF; cdr3_nt: TGTGCCAGCACGGTGGCGGCCTCTGGAAACACCATATATTTT
clone_size: .; v_call: TRBV5-1; j_call: TRBJ1-4; d_call: TRBD1; cdr3_aa: CASSSTGGDEKLFF; cdr3_nt: TGCGCCAGCAGCTCGACAGGGGGGGACGAAAAACTGTTTTTT
clone_size: .; v_call: TRBV10-3; j_call: TRBJ2-3; d_call: .; cdr3_aa: CAKLLLELCQHKDTQYF; cdr3_nt: TGTGCCAAACTCCTCCTAGAACTCTGTCAACATAAAGATACGCAGTATTTT
clone_size: .; v_call: TRBV7-8; j_call: TRBJ1-5; d_call: .; cdr3_aa: CASSRGGPQHF; cdr3_nt: TGTGCCAGCAGCCGGGGGGGGCCCCAGCATTTT
clone_size: .; v_call: TRBV11-2; j_call: TRBJ1-2; d_call: .; cdr3_aa: CASSPSLTGQGNYGYTF; cdr3_nt: TGTGCCAGCAGCCCATCCTTGACAGGTCAGGGGAACTATGGCTACACCTTC
clone_size: .; v_call: TRBV7-9; j_call: TRBJ2-7; d_call: TRBD1; cdr3_aa: CASSSTGGGFREQYF; cdr3_nt: TGTGCCAGCAGCTCCACAGGGGGCGGTTTTCGCGAGCAGTACTTC
clone_size: .; v_call: TRBV6-8; j_call: TRBJ1-3; d_call: .; cdr3_aa: CANDRISGNTIYF; cdr3_nt: TGTGCCAACGACAGGATCTCTGGAAACACCATATATTTT
clone_size: .; v_call: TRBV6-6; j_call: TRBJ1-6; d_call: TRBD1; cdr3_aa: CAAGRGQTNSPLHF; cdr3_nt: TGTGCCGCCGGTAGGGGACAGACCAATTCACCCCTCCACTTT
clone_size: .; v_call: TRBV7-2; j_call: TRBJ1-4; d_call: TRBD1; cdr3_aa: CASSFPGQGSEKLFF; cdr3_nt: TGTGCCAGCAGTTTCCCGGGACAGGGGTCCGAAAAACTGTTTTTT
clone_size: .; v_call: TRBV11-2; j_call: TRBJ2-5; d_call: TRBD2; cdr3_aa: CASSFTLAGIQETQYF; cdr3_nt: TGTGCCAGCAGCTTCACTTTAGCGGGAATCCAAGAGACCCAGTACTTC
clone_size: .; v_call: TRBV24-1; j_call: TRBJ2-3; d_call: TRBD2; cdr3_aa: CATSDSGLAGVGDTQYF; cdr3_nt: TGTGCCACCAGTGATTCGGGACTAGCGGGAGTAGGAGATACGCAGTATTTT
clone_size: .; v_call: TRBV7-9; j_call: TRBJ1-4; d_call: .; cdr3_aa: CASSLDHLGGEKLFF; cdr3_nt: TGTGCCAGCAGTTTAGATCATCTTGGGGGGGAAAAACTGTTTTTT
clone_size: .; v_call: TRBV13; j_call: TRBJ2-3; d_call: .; cdr3_aa: CASSPWDWHTQYF; cdr3_nt: TGTGCCAGCAGCCCATGGGACTGGCATACGCAGTATTTT
clone_size: .; v_call: TRBV3-1/TRBV3-2; j_call: TRBJ2-7; d_call: .; cdr3_aa: CASSQDQRASGIYEQYF; cdr3_nt: TGTGCCAGCAGCCAAGATCAACGCGCGTCGGGGATCTACGAGCAGTACTTC
clone_size: .; v_call: TRBV15; j_call: TRBJ1-2; d_call: TRBD1; cdr3_aa: CATSRRDSWGYTF; cdr3_nt: TGTGCCACCAGCAGACGGGACAGCTGGGGCTACACCTTC
clone_size: .; v_call: TRBV12-3/TRBV12-4; j_call: TRBJ2-2; d_call: .; cdr3_aa: CASSGSNTGELFF; cdr3_nt: TGTGCCAGCTCCGGGTCGAACACCGGGGAGCTGTTTTTT
clone_size: few; v_call: TRBV28; j_call: TRBJ1-1; d_call: .; cdr3_aa: CASTLGRATEAFF; cdr3_nt: TGTGCCAGCACCCTCGGCAGGGCCACTGAAGCTTTCTTT
clone_size: .; v_call: TRBV13; j_call: TRBJ2-7; d_call: TRBD2; cdr3_aa: CASSSGAGVHEQYF; cdr3_nt: TGTGCCAGCAGCTCTGGGGCGGGAGTTCACGAGCAGTACTTC
clone_size: .; v_call: TRBV5-8; j_call: TRBJ2-1; d_call: .; cdr3_aa: CASSQDWANEQFF; cdr3_nt: TGTGCCAGCAGCCAGGACTGGGCTAATGAGCAGTTCTTC
clone_size: .; v_call: TRBV7-9; j_call: TRBJ2-2; d_call: .; cdr3_aa: CASSGRQGGTIGELFF; cdr3_nt: TGTGCCAGCAGCGGGCGACAGGGAGGAACCATCGGGGAGCTGTTTTTT
clone_size: .; v_call: TRBV5-1; j_call: TRBJ2-3; d_call: .; cdr3_aa: CASSSGQSQEYF; cdr3_nt: TGCGCCAGCAGCTCCGGACAGTCCCAGGAGTATTTT
clone_size: once; v_call: TRBV19; j_call: TRBJ2-7; d_call: TRBD1; cdr3_aa: CASSPYEGASYEQYF; cdr3_nt: TGTGCCAGTAGTCCCTACGAGGGGGCGTCCTACGAGCAGTACTTC
clone_size: once; v_call: TRBV9; j_call: TRBJ2-5; d_call: TRBD1; cdr3_aa: CASSPMTGRETQYF; cdr3_nt: TGTGCCAGCAGCCCAATGACAGGGCGGGAGACCCAGTACTTC
clone_size: once; v_call: TRBV20-1; j_call: TRBJ1-5; d_call: .; cdr3_aa: CSASEARGIQPQHF; cdr3_nt: TGCAGTGCTAGTGAGGCCAGAGGGATTCAGCCCCAGCATTTT
clone_size: .; v_call: TRBV6-5; j_call: TRBJ2-1; d_call: .; cdr3_aa: CASSYSRNNEQFF; cdr3_nt: TGTGCCAGCAGTTACTCTAGAAACAATGAGCAGTTCTTC
clone_size: .; v_call: TRBV27; j_call: TRBJ2-5; d_call: .; cdr3_aa: CASSIQGTQETQYF; cdr3_nt: TGTGCCAGCAGCATACAGGGCACCCAAGAGACCCAGTACTTC
clone_size: .; v_call: TRBV24-1; j_call: TRBJ2-3; d_call: TRBD1; cdr3_aa: CATSDLRGTDTQYF; cdr3_nt: TGTGCCACCAGTGATCTCAGGGGGACAGATACGCAGTATTTT
clone_size: once; v_call: TRBV7-3; j_call: TRBJ2-3; d_call: .; cdr3_aa: CASSLDRSTDTQYF; cdr3_nt: TGTGCCAGCAGCTTAGACAGGAGCACAGATACGCAGTATTTT